Listed below are T cell receptor beta chains from one sample, sequenced in a study of response to subunit inactivated influenza vaccine. TCRdb analysed the RT-PCR reads with MiXCR anew, one entry per CDR3 protein. This table holds over 150,000 distinct CDR3 sequences, about 11% found once. This specimen consisted of CD8+ T cells sorted from PBMCs, obtained less than 30 months after vaccination. Receptors originate from a man between 45 and 75 years old who received an inactivated influenza vaccine. CDR3s include the opening cysteine and the closing phenylalanine or tryptophan. Fields, in order: clone size, V gene, D gene, J gene, CDR3 DNA, CDR3 protein. The D gene is left open where the match is weak. Size values are once, few and many counts, or a class for expanded clones, and some rows have none.

>few|TRBV27|NA|TRBJ2-1
TGTGCCAGCATGGAACTCTCCTACAATGAGCAGTTCTTC
CASMELSYNEQFF
>NA|TRBV9|NA|TRBJ2-3
TGTGCCAGCAGCGTAGACGGGGTTAGCACAGATACGCAGTATTTT
CASSVDGVSTDTQYF
>few|TRBV27|NA|TRBJ2-3
TGTGCCAGCAGTTTATCGATAGTGGGGAGTAGCACAGATACGCAGTATTTT
CASSLSIVGSSTDTQYF
>NA|TRBV4-2|NA|TRBJ2-3
TGTGCCAGCAGCCAAGGGGGTTCCTCCACAGATACGCAGTATTTT
CASSQGGSSTDTQYF
>few|TRBV24-1|NA|TRBJ2-3
TGTGCCACCAGTCGCGGAGGGAGCACAGATACGCAGTATTTT
CATSRGGSTDTQYF
>many|TRBV28|NA|TRBJ2-3
TGTGCCAGCAGTTATGGGGGAATGGGCACAGATACGCAGTATTTT
CASSYGGMGTDTQYF
>few|TRBV28|NA|TRBJ1-1
TGTGCCAGCAATACTGTTGGGGGGATGAACACTGAAGCTTTCTTT
CASNTVGGMNTEAFF
>many|TRBV11-1|TRBD2|TRBJ2-3
TGTGCCAGCAGCCCTCCCAACCTAAGGACTAGCGGGGGGCGAGATACGCAGTATTTT
CASSPPNLRTSGGRDTQYF
>NA|TRBV7-2|NA|TRBJ1-1
TGTGCCAGCAGCCCCACCCCCTTGAACACTGAAGCTTTCTTT
CASSPTPLNTEAFF
>few|TRBV5-1|NA|TRBJ1-4
TGCGCCAGCAGCCCCCGGACCTCTAATGAAAAACTGTTTTTT
CASSPRTSNEKLFF
>few|TRBV9|TRBD1|TRBJ1-2
TGTGCCAGCAGCGGCGACAGGGGGAACTATGGCTACACCTTC
CASSGDRGNYGYTF